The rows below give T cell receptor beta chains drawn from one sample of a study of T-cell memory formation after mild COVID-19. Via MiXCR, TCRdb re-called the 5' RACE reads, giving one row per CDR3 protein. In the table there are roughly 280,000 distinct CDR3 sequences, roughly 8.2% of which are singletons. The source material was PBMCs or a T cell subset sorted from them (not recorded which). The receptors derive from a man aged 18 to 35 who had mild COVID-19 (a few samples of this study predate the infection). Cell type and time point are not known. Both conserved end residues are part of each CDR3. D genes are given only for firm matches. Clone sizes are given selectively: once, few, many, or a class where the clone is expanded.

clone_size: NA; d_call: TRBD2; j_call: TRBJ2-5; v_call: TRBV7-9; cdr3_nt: TGTGCCAGCACCCCAGCGGGGGGTGGGGAGACCCAGTACTTC; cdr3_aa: CASTPAGGGETQYF
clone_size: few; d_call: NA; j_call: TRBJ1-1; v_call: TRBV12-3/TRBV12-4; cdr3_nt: TGTGCCATCCTGCCCAAGTTATCCGGCTCGGCTTTCTTT; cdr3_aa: CAILPKLSGSAFF
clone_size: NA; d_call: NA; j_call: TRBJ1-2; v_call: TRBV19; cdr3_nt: TGTGCCAGTAGTAGAGAGGCTAACTATGGCTACACCTTC; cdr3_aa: CASSREANYGYTF
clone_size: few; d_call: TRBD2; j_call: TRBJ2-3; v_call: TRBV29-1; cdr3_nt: TGCAGCGTTGAAGCCCAAGGACTAGCGGGGGCCCGCACAGATACGCAGTATTTT; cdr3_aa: CSVEAQGLAGARTDTQYF
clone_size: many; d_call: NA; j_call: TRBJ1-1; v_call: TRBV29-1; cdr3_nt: TGCAGCGTCGACAGGACATACCCGGGAACTGAAGCTTTCTTT; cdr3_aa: CSVDRTYPGTEAFF
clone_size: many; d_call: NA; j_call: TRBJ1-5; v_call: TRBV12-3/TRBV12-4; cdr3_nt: TGTGCCAGCAGTCCAGGGAGGTTTAGCAATCAGCCCCAGCATTTT; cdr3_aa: CASSPGRFSNQPQHF
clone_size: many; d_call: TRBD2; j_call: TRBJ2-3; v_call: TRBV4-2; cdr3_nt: TGTGCCAGCAGCCGGACTAGCGGGGGGGCAGATACGCAGTATTTT; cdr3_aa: CASSRTSGGADTQYF
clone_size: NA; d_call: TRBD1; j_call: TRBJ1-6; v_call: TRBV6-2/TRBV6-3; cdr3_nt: TGTGCCAGCAGTCCCCTCCAGGGGGGAACTTACCACCTCCACTTT; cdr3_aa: CASSPLQGGTYHLHF
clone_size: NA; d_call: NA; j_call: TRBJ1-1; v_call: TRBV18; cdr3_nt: TGTGCCAGCTCACCCCGGGACTCTAATAGGGCTTTCTTT; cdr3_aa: CASSPRDSNRAFF
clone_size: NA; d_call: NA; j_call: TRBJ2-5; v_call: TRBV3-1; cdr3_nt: TGTGCCAGCAGCCAGAGGGAGCAAGAGACCCAGTACTTC; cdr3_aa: CASSQREQETQYF
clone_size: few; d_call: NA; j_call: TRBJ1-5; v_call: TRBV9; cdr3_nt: TGTGCCAGCAGCGGTCCAGGGAATCAGCCCCAGCATTTT; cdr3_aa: CASSGPGNQPQHF
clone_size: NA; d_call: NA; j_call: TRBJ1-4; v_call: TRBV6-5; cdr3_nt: TGTGCCAGCAGCTCAACGGGACCAAATGAAAAACTGTTTTTT; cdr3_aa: CASSSTGPNEKLFF
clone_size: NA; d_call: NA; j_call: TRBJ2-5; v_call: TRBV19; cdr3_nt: TGTGCCAGTAGTAGGGGGGACGGGGAGACCCAGTACTTC; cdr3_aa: CASSRGDGETQYF
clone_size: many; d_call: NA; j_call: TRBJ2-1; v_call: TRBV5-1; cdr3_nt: TGCGCCAGCAGCAGAGCGGTTCTCTCCTACAATGAGCAGTTCTTC; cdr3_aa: CASSRAVLSYNEQFF
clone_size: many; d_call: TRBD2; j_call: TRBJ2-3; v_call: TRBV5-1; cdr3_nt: TGCGCCAGCAGCAGACTCTCTAGCGGGGGGGCGGCAGATACGCAGTATTTT; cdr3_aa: CASSRLSSGGAADTQYF
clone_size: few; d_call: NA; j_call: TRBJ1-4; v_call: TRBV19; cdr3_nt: TGTGCCAGTAAGGAGGGGCGAAGACTGTTTTTT; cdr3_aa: CASKEGRRLFF
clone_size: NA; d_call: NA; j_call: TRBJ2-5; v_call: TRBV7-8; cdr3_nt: TGTGCCAGCAGCCCAGGGGCGAGTCGAGAGACCCAGTACTTC; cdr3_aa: CASSPGASRETQYF
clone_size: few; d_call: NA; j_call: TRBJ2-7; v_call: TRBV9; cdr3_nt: TGTGCCAGCAGCGTAATCGAGGGATCGGAAGAGCAGTACTTC; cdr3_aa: CASSVIEGSEEQYF
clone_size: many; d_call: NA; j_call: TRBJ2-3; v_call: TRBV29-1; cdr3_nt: TGCAGCGTTGGGCGGGGCCTCGGGTCGACGCAGTATTTT; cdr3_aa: CSVGRGLGSTQYF
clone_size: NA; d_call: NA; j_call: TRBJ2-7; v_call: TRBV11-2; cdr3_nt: TGTGCCAGCAGCTTAGTAGCCCGGAGCTCCTACGAGCAGTACTTC; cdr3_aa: CASSLVARSSYEQYF
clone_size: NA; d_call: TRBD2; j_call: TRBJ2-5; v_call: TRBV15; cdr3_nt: TGTGCCACCAGCACCTCGACTAGCATGGTCGAGACCCAGTACTTC; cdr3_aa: CATSTSTSMVETQYF
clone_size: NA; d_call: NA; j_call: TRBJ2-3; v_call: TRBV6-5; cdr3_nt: TGTGCCAGCAGGCCGGATTTAGGCACAGATACGCAGTATTTT; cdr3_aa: CASRPDLGTDTQYF
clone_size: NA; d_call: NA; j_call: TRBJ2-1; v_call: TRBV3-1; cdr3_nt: TGTGCCAGCAGCCAAGAAAGGGGCTTGCCTGAGCAGTTCTTC; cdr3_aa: CASSQERGLPEQFF
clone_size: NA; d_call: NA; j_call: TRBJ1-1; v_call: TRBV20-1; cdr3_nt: TGCAGTGCTAGGGGCGACAGGAACACTGAAGCTTTCTTT; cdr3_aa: CSARGDRNTEAFF
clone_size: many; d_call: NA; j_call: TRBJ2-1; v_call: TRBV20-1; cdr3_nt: TGCAGTGCTATACAGGGTATGGCCAATGAGCAGTTCTTC; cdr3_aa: CSAIQGMANEQFF
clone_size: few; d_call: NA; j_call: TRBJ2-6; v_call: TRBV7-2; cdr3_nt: TGTGCCAGCAGCGCACTATACTTTGGGGCCAACGTCCTGACTTTC; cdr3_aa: CASSALYFGANVLTF
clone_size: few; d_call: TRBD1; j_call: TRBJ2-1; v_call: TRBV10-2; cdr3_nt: TGCGCCAGCAGTGAGTCTCCAGGGACAGGGGTTTCCTACAATGAGCAGTTCTTC; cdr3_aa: CASSESPGTGVSYNEQFF
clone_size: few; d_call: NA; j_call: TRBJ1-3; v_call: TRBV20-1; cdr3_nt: TGCAGTGCTCCCCGGCCAGGGACTGGAAACACCATATATTTT; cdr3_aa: CSAPRPGTGNTIYF
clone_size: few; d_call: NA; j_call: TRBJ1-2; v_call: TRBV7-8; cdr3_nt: TGTGCCAGCAGCGAAACTTGGGACCCCAGCTATGGCTACACCTTC; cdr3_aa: CASSETWDPSYGYTF
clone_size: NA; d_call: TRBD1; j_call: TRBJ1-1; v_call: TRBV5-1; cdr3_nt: TGCGCCAGCAGCTTGGGGGACAGGGTGAACACTGAAGCTTTCTTT; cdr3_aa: CASSLGDRVNTEAFF
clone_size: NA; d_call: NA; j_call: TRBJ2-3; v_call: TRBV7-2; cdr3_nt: TGTGCCAGCAGCTTAGTTGCCACCAGGGGGGATGGACCAGATACGCAGTATTTT; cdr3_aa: CASSLVATRGDGPDTQYF
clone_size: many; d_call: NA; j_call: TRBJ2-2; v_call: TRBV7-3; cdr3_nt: TGTGCCAGCAGCCCCGTGGCAGGGTCAAACACCGGGGAGCTGTTTTTT; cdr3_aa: CASSPVAGSNTGELFF
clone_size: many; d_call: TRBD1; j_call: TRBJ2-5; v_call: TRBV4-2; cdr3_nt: TGTGCCAGCAGCCAAGATCGAGACAGGGGCAGGGCCCAGTACTTC; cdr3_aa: CASSQDRDRGRAQYF
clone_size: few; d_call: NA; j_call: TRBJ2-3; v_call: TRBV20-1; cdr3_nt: TGCAGTATTTACAGGGATGAAGCAGATACGCAGTATTTT; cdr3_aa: CSIYRDEADTQYF
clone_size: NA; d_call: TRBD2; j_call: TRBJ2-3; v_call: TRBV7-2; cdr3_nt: TGTGCCAGCAGCTTAGGGGCGGGGGGGCGAACAGATACGCAGTATTTT; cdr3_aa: CASSLGAGGRTDTQYF
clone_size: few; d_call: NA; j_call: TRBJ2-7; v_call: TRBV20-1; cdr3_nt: TGCAGTGCTTGGACGTCTCCCTACGAGCAGTACTTC; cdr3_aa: CSAWTSPYEQYF
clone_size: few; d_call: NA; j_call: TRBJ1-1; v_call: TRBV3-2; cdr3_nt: TGTGCCAGCAGCCTGGACAAATCGGACACTGAAGCTTTCTTT; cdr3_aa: CASSLDKSDTEAFF
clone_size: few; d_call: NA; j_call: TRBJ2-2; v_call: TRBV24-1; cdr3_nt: TGTGCCACCACCGGGCAGAACACCGGGGAGCTGTTTTTT; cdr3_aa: CATTGQNTGELFF
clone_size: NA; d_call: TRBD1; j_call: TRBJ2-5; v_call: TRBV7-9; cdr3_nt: TGTGCCAGCAGCCACTGGGACAGGGGGCGAGAGACCCAGTACTTC; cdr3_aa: CASSHWDRGRETQYF
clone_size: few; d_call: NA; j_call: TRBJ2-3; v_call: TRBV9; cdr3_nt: TGTGCCAGCAGCACTCGGGAAGATACGCAGTATTTT; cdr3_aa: CASSTREDTQYF
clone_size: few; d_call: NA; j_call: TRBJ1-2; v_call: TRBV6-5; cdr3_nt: TGTGCCAGTCGGGGTTATGGCTACACCTTC; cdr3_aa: CASRGYGYTF
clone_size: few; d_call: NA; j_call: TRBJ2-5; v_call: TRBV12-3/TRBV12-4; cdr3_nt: TGTGCCAGCAGTCGACCATTGGAGACCCAGTACTTC; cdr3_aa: CASSRPLETQYF
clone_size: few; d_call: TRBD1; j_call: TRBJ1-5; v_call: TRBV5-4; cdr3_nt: TGTGCCAGCAGCTTGGGGGGACAGGGGAATCAGCCCCAGCATTTT; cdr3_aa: CASSLGGQGNQPQHF
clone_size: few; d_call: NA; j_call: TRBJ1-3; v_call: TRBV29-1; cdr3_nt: TGCAGCGTTGAAGCAGGGGTCGGAAACACCATATATTTT; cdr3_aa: CSVEAGVGNTIYF
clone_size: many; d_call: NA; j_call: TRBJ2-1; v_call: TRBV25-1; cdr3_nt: TGTGCCAGCAGGGAGGGGATGGGGGACAGACAAGGTGATGAGCAGTTCTTC; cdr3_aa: CASREGMGDRQGDEQFF
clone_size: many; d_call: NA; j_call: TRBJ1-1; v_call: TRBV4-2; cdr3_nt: TGTGCCAGCAGCCCCCCGCCCGGACAAGTTGAAGCTTTCTTT; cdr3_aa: CASSPPPGQVEAFF
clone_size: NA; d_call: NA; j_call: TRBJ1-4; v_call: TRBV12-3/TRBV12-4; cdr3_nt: TGTGCCAGCAGTTTGACTACCGCTGCGGAACTGTTTTTT; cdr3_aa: CASSLTTAAELFF
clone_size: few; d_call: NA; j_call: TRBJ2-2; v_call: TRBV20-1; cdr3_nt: TGCAGTGCTAGATACGACACCGGGGAGCTGTTTTTT; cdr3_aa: CSARYDTGELFF
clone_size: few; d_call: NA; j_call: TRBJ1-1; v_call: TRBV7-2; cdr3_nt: TGTGCCAGCAGCTCACCACGGGTCAGGGCCGCTGAAGCTTTCTTT; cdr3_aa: CASSSPRVRAAEAFF
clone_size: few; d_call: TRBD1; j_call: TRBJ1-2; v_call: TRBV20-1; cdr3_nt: TGCAGTGCTAGAGATCTCCAGGGGGCCGGTGGCTACACCTTC; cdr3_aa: CSARDLQGAGGYTF
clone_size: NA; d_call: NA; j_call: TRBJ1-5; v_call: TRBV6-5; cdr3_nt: TGTGCCAGCAGCAGGGACTCCTCGGGGGATCAGCCCCAGCATTTT; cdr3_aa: CASSRDSSGDQPQHF
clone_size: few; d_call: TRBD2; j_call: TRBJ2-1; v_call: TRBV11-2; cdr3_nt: TGTGCCAGCAGCTCGCAGCGGGGGGGCGGCGATGAGCAGTTCTTC; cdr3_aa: CASSSQRGGGDEQFF
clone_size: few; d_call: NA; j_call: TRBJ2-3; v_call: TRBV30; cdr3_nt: TGTGCCTGGACTAGTTACGGGGGCACAGATACGCAGTATTTT; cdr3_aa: CAWTSYGGTDTQYF
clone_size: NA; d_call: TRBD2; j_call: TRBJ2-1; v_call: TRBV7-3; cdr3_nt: TGTGCCAGCAGCTTAGGTCTAGCGGAGGACAATGAGCAGTTCTTC; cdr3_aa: CASSLGLAEDNEQFF
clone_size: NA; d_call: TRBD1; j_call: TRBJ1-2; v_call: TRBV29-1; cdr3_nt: TGCAGCGTTGAAGGTATAGGGGACAGGGTCGGAGACGGCTACACCTTC; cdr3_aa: CSVEGIGDRVGDGYTF
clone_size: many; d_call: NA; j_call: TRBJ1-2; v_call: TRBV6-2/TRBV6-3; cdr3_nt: TGTGCCAGCAGTTACTCGACCGTCTTTTATGGCTACACCTTC; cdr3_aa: CASSYSTVFYGYTF
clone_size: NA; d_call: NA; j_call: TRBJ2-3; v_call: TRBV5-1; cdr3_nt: TGCGCCAGCAGCCAACGGGGGATCGCTAGCACAGATACGCAGTATTTT; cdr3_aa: CASSQRGIASTDTQYF